A single sample gave rise to the 24 T cell receptor beta chains below, sequenced in a study of PD-1 blockade in classical Hodgkin lymphoma (dated by TCRdb to about 2020). Libraries were made using the immunoSEQ multiplex PCR assay. TCRdb re-hosts the immuneACCESS table, in-frame sequences only. Its copies lack some clones; in the studies checked, an unresolved V gene accounts for under half of them, and the cause for the rest is not known. The sample has about 36,000 clones on record, 60% to 80% of them singletons. Jointly, the top ten make up 12% to 15% of the sample. The time point label corresponds to: cycle 2 day 1 (C2D1) of nivolumab. All trial patients had relapsed after autologous stem cell transplantation, with cohorts A, B and C differing in prior brentuximab vedotin exposure. The material was peripheral blood mononuclear cells (PBMCs), obtained before the second cycle of nivolumab. These receptors were collected from a human donor with classical Hodgkin lymphoma.

V gene TRBV4-1 combines with J gene TRBJ1-1; 8 bases agree with TRBD1. V lost 9 bases and J lost 1; bases outside the gene matches: 10. This CDR3 region has 15 residues. The germline CDR1 and CDR2 sequences are MGHRA and YSYEKL. The CDR3 protein is CASLNIGQGNTEAFF. The CDR3 DNA sequence: TGCGCCAGTCTTAACATAGGACAGGGGAACACTGAAGCTTTCTTT.

The genes are TRBV4-3 and TRBJ1-6; 7 bases line up with TRBD1. This CDR3 has 15 amino acids. The trim removed 2 bases at V and 7 bases at J, leaving 5 bases unmatched. Germline CDR1 is LGHNA and CDR2 is YSLEER. CDR3 DNA: TGCGCCAGCAGCCAATTGGCAGGGGGGAATTCACCCCTCCACTTT. It specifies CASSQLAGGNSPLHF.

The J gene is TRBJ2-1, the V gene TRBV2; TRBD2 agrees at 7 bases. CDR1 SNHLY and CDR2 FYNNEI come from the germline V gene. Trimming removed 6 bases from V and 9 bases from J; junction bases left unmatched: 5. The CDR3 is 12 amino acids. The CDR3 region has the DNA TGTGCCAGCAGGGGTTCGGGGGGTGAGCAGTTCTTC. Its protein product is CASRGSGGEQFF. The whole variable domain, remainder taken from reference TRBV2 and TRBJ2-1, is EPEVTQTPSHQVTQMGQEVILRCVPISNHLYFYWYRQILGQKVEFLVSFYNNEISEKSEIFDDQFSVERPDGSNFTLKIRSTKLEDSAMYFCASRGSGGEQFFGPGTRLTVL.

The chain uses TRBV2 and TRBJ2-5; TRBD1 aligns across 7 bases. The CDR3 has 14 residues. CDR1 is SNHLY and CDR2 is FYNNEI in the germline V gene. V gave up 4 bases and J gave up 5 bases; unmatched junction bases: 7. This chain's CDR3 is CASSVQGTRETQYF. CDR3 DNA: TGTGCCAGCAGTGTACAGGGGACAAGGGAGACCCAGTACTTC. Drawing the rest from reference TRBV2 and TRBJ2-5, the complete variable domain is EPEVTQTPSHQVTQMGQEVILRCVPISNHLYFYWYRQILGQKVEFLVSFYNNEISEKSEIFDDQFSVERPDGSNFTLKIRSTKLEDSAMYFCASSVQGTRETQYFGPGTRLLVL.

This chain joins TRBV4-2 and TRBJ2-7; 8 positions match TRBD2. V was pared by 3 bases and J by 4 bases, with 5 bases of the junction left unmatched. Germline lookup yields CDR1 LGHNA and CDR2 YNFKEQ. The CDR3 covers 14 residues. The CDR3 region has the DNA TGTGCCAGCAGCCAGGCACTAGCGGAGTACGAGCAGTACTTC. Protein sequence: CASSQALAEYEQYF.

The count of this clone is one. V gene TRBV7-9 combines with J gene TRBJ1-1; no firm D call. This CDR3 region has 13 residues. V was trimmed by 3 bases and J by 5 bases, leaving 10 bases between them. Germline V gene lookup returns CDR1 SEHNR and CDR2 FQNEAQ (reference sequence). CDR3 in DNA: TGTGCCAGCAGCTTGTGGTCTCAAACTGAAGCTTTCTTT. This translates into CASSLWSQTEAFF. The variable domain in full, completed from reference TRBV7-9 and TRBJ1-1, reads DTGVSQNPRHKITKRGQNVTFRCDPISEHNRLYWYRQTLGQGPEFLTYFQNEAQLEKSRLLSDRFSAERPKGSFSTLEIQRTEQGDSAMYLCASSLWSQTEAFFGQGTRLTVV.

J is TRBJ2-3 and V is TRBV5-1; 7 nucleotides agree with TRBD1. V gave up 4 bases and J gave up 6 bases; unmatched junction bases: 14. The CDR3 totals 16 residues. Germline V gene lookup returns CDR1 SGHRS and CDR2 YFSETQ. The CDR3 DNA sequence: TGCGCCAGCAGCCGAGGGGGCAGGCGGTCCGGGGATACGCAGTATTTT. Its translation: CASSRGGRRSGDTQYF. The whole variable domain, remainder taken from reference TRBV5-1 and TRBJ2-3, is KAGVTQTPRYLIKTRGQQVTLSCSPISGHRSVSWYQQTPGQGLQFLFEYFSETQRNKGNFPGRFSGRQFSNSRSEMNVSTLELGDSALYLCASSRGGRRSGDTQYFGPGTRLTVL.

The V call is TRBV6-1, the J call TRBJ1-3; D is uncertain. This CDR3 comprises 15 residues. Germline CDR1 MNHNS, CDR2 SASEGT. The V gene lost 6 bases and the J gene lost 0 bases, with 12 bases spanning the gap. The CDR3 is CASRKTGSSGNTIYF. As DNA, the CDR3 is TGTGCCAGCAGAAAAACGGGGTCCTCTGGAAACACCATATATTTT.

The rearrangement uses TRBV5-4 and TRBJ2-3; no definite D call. CDR1 SGHNT and CDR2 YYREEE come from the germline V gene (reference sequence). Trimming stripped 2 bases from V and 0 bases from J, with 7 bases between. The CDR3 consists of 14 residues. This CDR3 is CASSFTLSTDTQYF. CDR3 DNA sequence: TGTGCCAGCAGCTTTACTCTGAGCACAGATACGCAGTATTTT.

The chain recombines TRBV11-2 with TRBJ1-2; D not certain. V was cut by 1 base and J by 5 bases, with 8 bases left in between. CDR1 is SGHAT and CDR2 is FQNNGV in the germline V gene. The length of the CDR3 is 13 residues. CDR3 bases: TGTGCCAGCAGCTTAGGGGAAGGTTATGGCTACACCTTC. This gives the protein CASSLGEGYGYTF.

V usage is TRBV5-4 and J usage is TRBJ2-1, with 13 bases fitting TRBD2. Germline V gives CDR1 SGHNT, CDR2 YYREEE (reference sequence). After removal of 0 bases from V and 14 bases from J, the junction contained 14 bases not matched to a gene. The length of the CDR3 is 17 residues. This CDR3 is CASSLVTGVQTSGRKFF. In DNA, the CDR3 is TGTGCCAGCAGCTTGGTGACAGGGGTCCAGACTAGCGGGAGGAAGTTCTTC. Variable domain in full (rest from reference TRBV5-4 and TRBJ2-1): ETGVTQSPTHLIKTRGQQVTLRCSSQSGHNTVSWYQQALGQGPQFIFQYYREEENGRGNFPPRFSGLQFPNYSSELNVNALELDDSALYLCASSLVTGVQTSGRKFFGPGTRLTVL.

The chain employs TRBV5-4 and TRBJ2-6; tentatively, D is TRBD1 (6 bases). Deletions cut 6 bases from V and 3 bases from J, with 10 bases between. Per the germline V gene, CDR1 is SGHNT and CDR2 is YYREEE (reference sequence). This CDR3 is built from 14 residues. The CDR3 spells CASTTGLGANVLTF. The CDR3 bases are TGTGCCAGCACAACAGGGCTTGGGGCCAACGTCCTGACTTTC.

The CDR3 reads CASRPTGGNQPQHF. The CDR3 DNA is TGCGCCAGCAGACCCACAGGGGGAAATCAGCCCCAGCATTTT. This rearrangement joins TRBV5-1 to TRBJ1-5; TRBD1 matches 8 bases. Trimming removed 5 bases from V and 4 bases from J; junction bases left unmatched: 5. From germline, CDR1 is SGHRS and CDR2 YFSETQ. This CDR3 contains 14 residues.

J is TRBJ2-5 and V is TRBV18, with TRBD2 identical over 11 bases. The CDR3 covers 16 residues. Germline V gene data show CDR1 as KGHSH and CDR2 as LQKENI. V lost 1 base and J lost 3; bases outside the gene matches: 4. CDR3 nucleotides: TGTGCCAGCTCACCACTTACTAGCGGGAGTAAAGAGACCCAGTACTTC. It specifies CASSPLTSGSKETQYF. The whole variable domain, remainder taken from reference TRBV18 and TRBJ2-5, is NAGVMQNPRHLVRRRGQEARLRCSPMKGHSHVYWYRQLPEEGLKFMVYLQKENIIDESGMPKERFSAEFPKEGPSILRIQQVVRGDSAAYFCASSPLTSGSKETQYFGPGTRLLVL.

V gene TRBV18 combines with J gene TRBJ2-7; TRBD2 agrees at 8 bases. CDR1 KGHSH and CDR2 LQKENI come from the germline V gene. The ends lost 3 bases at V and 2 bases at J; junction bases unmatched: 9. CDR3 length equals 16 residues. CDR3 residues: CASSPLGLAPPYEQYF. CDR3 sequence (DNA): TGTGCCAGCTCACCCCTAGGACTAGCTCCCCCCTACGAGCAGTACTTC.

The chain combines TRBV4-2 with TRBJ1-4; TRBD1 agrees at 8 bases. This CDR3 region has 16 residues. The V gene's germline CDR1 is LGHNA and CDR2 YNFKEQ. V trimming: 2 bases; J trimming: 8 bases; junction bases outside the gene matches: 10. The CDR3 DNA sequence: TGTGCCAGCAGCCAACACACTGGACAGGGAGACGAAAAACTGTTTTTT. Translating it yields CASSQHTGQGDEKLFF.

This chain joins TRBV7-2 and TRBJ1-3; TRBD1 matches 7 bases. Looked up from germline, CDR1 is SGHTA and CDR2 is FQGNSA. This CDR3 has 15 amino acids. Losses at the gene ends were 5 bases for V and 0 bases for J; bases not matched to a gene: 4. CDR3 bases: TGTGCCAGCAGCCCCGACAGGGTCTCTGGAAACACCATATATTTT. This sequence encodes CASSPDRVSGNTIYF.

The gene calls are TRBV28 and TRBJ1-6, with D possibly being TRBD1 (5 bases). The germline V gene encodes CDR1 MDHEN and CDR2 SYDVKM. The CDR3 extends over 19 amino acids. Trimming pared 3 bases from V and 10 bases from J, leaving 28 bases between. Here the CDR3 reads CASSFFSAGFFPAVSPLHF. CDR3 DNA sequence: TGTGCCAGCAGTTTTTTTTCGGCAGGGTTTTTTCCTGCGGTCTCACCCCTCCACTTT. The full variable domain, with the rest looked up from reference TRBV28 and TRBJ1-6, is DVKVTQSSRYLVKRTGEKVFLECVQDMDHENMFWYRQDPGLGLRLIYFSYDVKMKEKGDIPEGYSVSREKKERFSLILESASTNQTSMYLCASSFFSAGFFPAVSPLHFGNGTRLTVT.

This clone was seen a handful of times. The CDR3: CASSQEKAGSETQYF. CDR3 DNA sequence: TGCGCCAGCAGCCAAGAGAAAGCGGGGTCAGAGACCCAGTACTTC. J is TRBJ2-5 and V is TRBV4-1, with 7 positions matching TRBD2. Losses at the gene ends were 0 bases for V and 4 bases for J; bases not matched to a gene: 5. CDR1 and CDR2 (germline): MGHRA, YSYEKL. There are 15 residues in the CDR3.

The chain combines TRBV11-2 with TRBJ2-7; the match to TRBD1 covers 10 bases. With V trimmed by 7 bases and J by 6 bases, 6 bases remained unmatched. CDR1 and CDR2 from the germline V gene are SGHAT and FQNNGV. This CDR3 has 13 amino acids. The CDR3 coding sequence is TGTGCCAGCACCGACAGGGGGCGGGGCGAGCAGTACTTC. Translating gives CASTDRGRGEQYF.

This clone showed up just a few times. The chain employs TRBV5-6 and TRBJ2-1; 8 bases align to TRBD2. The V and J ends lost 3 bases and 3 bases, in that order; junction bases with no gene match: 8. CDR1 is SGHDT, CDR2 YYEEEE, per germline. This CDR3 has 16 residues. The chain's CDR3 is CASSSGTRVVYNEQFF. The CDR3 DNA sequence: TGTGCCAGCAGCTCCGGGACTAGAGTCGTCTACAATGAGCAGTTCTTC.

The rearrangement uses TRBV7-3 and TRBJ2-1; 10 positions match TRBD2. Looked up from germline, CDR1 is SGHTA and CDR2 is FQGTGA. After removal of 5 bases from V and 6 bases from J, the junction contained 7 bases not matched to a gene. The CDR3 has 15 residues. This chain's CDR3 is CASSALAGVGNEQFF. The CDR3 coding sequence is TGTGCCAGCAGCGCGCTAGCGGGAGTCGGCAATGAGCAGTTCTTC.

This clone turned up a few times. The chain's CDR3 is CASSQEWYGYTF. CDR3 DNA: TGTGCCAGCAGCCAAGAGTGGTATGGCTACACCTTC. V and J are TRBV11-1 and TRBJ1-2; no clear D gene. Trimming cost V 5 bases and J 5 bases, with 9 bases left between them. The CDR3 runs to 12 residues. Germline V CDR1 and CDR2: SGHAT, FQDESV (reference sequence).

The chain joins TRBV18 to TRBJ1-2; D unresolved. The V and J ends lost 3 bases and 6 bases respectively, with 17 bases between them. Germline V gives CDR1 KGHSH, CDR2 LQKENI. CDR3 size: 15 residues. CDR3: CASSPSSIQIHGYTF. For the CDR3, the DNA is TGTGCCAGCTCACCGAGTTCTATCCAGATCCATGGCTACACCTTC.